Listed below are T cell receptor beta chains from one sample, sequenced in a study of blood T cell repertoires in COVID-19. Libraries were prepared by immunoSEQ multiplex PCR; TCRdb keeps only in-frame clonotypes and omits some of them. The repertoire holds 120,000 or so clones, with 87% as singletons. Material: peripheral blood. These receptors were collected from a woman in her sixties or seventies with acute or convalescent COVID-19. The CDR3 runs from the conserved cysteine through the conserved F or W. The D gene is left open where the match is weak. Expanded clones get a size class; other rows say once, few or many, or leave the size out.

d_call,clone_size,j_call,v_call,cdr3_nt,cdr3_aa
-,-,TRBJ1-3,TRBV6-6,TGTGCCAGCAGTTACCCAGGGGTTTCTGGAAACACCATATATTTT,CASSYPGVSGNTIYF
-,-,TRBJ1-2,TRBV5-1,TGCGCCAGCAGCTTGGTGGCAGGGGATGAGGGCTACACCTTC,CASSLVAGDEGYTF
TRBD1,-,TRBJ1-2,TRBV29-1,TGCAGCGCCGAAGCAGGGACAGGGGTTCGGTATGGCTACACCTTC,CSAEAGTGVRYGYTF
-,once,TRBJ2-7,TRBV13,TGTGCCAGCAGCTCCATTTCATCCCCGAGCTCCTACGAGCAGTACTTC,CASSSISSPSSYEQYF
-,-,TRBJ2-2,TRBV11-2,TGTGCCAGCAGCTTAACAGACAACACCGGGGAGCTGTTTTTT,CASSLTDNTGELFF
-,-,TRBJ1-1,TRBV9,TGTGCCAGCAGCGTGACTCCCGCGAACACTGAAGCTTTCTTT,CASSVTPANTEAFF
-,-,TRBJ1-1,TRBV19,TGTGCCAGTAGTATACTACAGAAGAACACTGAAGCTTTCTTT,CASSILQKNTEAFF
TRBD1,-,TRBJ2-3,TRBV5-1,TGCGCCAGCAGCTTGGCCCAACAGGGGACAACAGATACGCAGTATTTT,CASSLAQQGTTDTQYF
TRBD1,-,TRBJ2-6,TRBV5-1,TGCGCCAGCAGCTTGGGGCAGGGGGCTGGGGCCAACGTCCTGACTTTC,CASSLGQGAGANVLTF
-,-,TRBJ1-5,TRBV2,TGTGCCAGCAGTGAATCCAGGAATAGCAATCAGCCCCAGCATTTT,CASSESRNSNQPQHF
TRBD2,-,TRBJ2-1,TRBV4-1,TGCGCCAGCAGCCACGCGGGGGGACCCTCCTACAATGAGCAGTTCTTC,CASSHAGGPSYNEQFF
-,once,TRBJ2-7,TRBV30,TGTGCCTGGAGTGGGCAGATGGACGAGCAGTACTTC,CAWSGQMDEQYF
TRBD1,-,TRBJ2-1,TRBV6-5,TGTGCCAGCAGTTCAAGGACAGGGATCTACAATGAGCAGTTCTTC,CASSSRTGIYNEQFF
-,-,TRBJ1-1,TRBV28,TGTGCCAGCAGGCCGAATCTCGGCGGTACTGAAGCTTTCTTT,CASRPNLGGTEAFF
TRBD1,-,TRBJ2-2,TRBV4-1,TGCGCCAGCAGCCACTCGGCAGGGGGCACCGGGGAGCTGTTTTTT,CASSHSAGGTGELFF
TRBD2,few,TRBJ2-1,TRBV7-3,TGTGCCAGCAGCCCGGGCGGGGGGCCGGTTTTTGAGCAGTTCTTC,CASSPGGGPVFEQFF
TRBD2,once,TRBJ2-1,TRBV2,TGTGCCAGCAGTGAATTGGGACTAGGCGAAGGGGTCTTC,CASSELGLGEGVF
-,-,TRBJ1-6,TRBV5-1,TGCGCCAGCAACGAAAACCCGGGAGCGAGCGCTTCACCCCTCCACTTT,CASNENPGASASPLHF
-,once,TRBJ2-7,TRBV6-5,TGTGCCAGCAGCTCAGGGGACTCCTACGAGCAGTACTTC,CASSSGDSYEQYF
TRBD2,once,TRBJ2-7,TRBV30,TGTGCCTGCTCCCCTGGGGGGGGCTACGAGCAGTACTTC,CACSPGGGYEQYF
-,-,TRBJ1-5,TRBV5-6,TGTGCCAGCAGCGCCGGATGGGGCAGATATAGCAATCAGCCCCAGCATTTT,CASSAGWGRYSNQPQHF
-,-,TRBJ2-1,TRBV6-2/TRBV6-3,TGTGCCAGCAGTTACACGACCCGGGGCAATGAGCAGTTCTTC,CASSYTTRGNEQFF
-,-,TRBJ2-1,TRBV19,TGTGCCAGTAGTGCCCGCTCGGACAGACTCAATGAGCAGTTCTTC,CASSARSDRLNEQFF
TRBD1,-,TRBJ1-4,TRBV5-1,TGCGCCAGCAGCTTGGCGGCAGGGGGCAATGAAAAACTGTTTTTT,CASSLAAGGNEKLFF
-,-,TRBJ2-5,TRBV6-5,TGTGCCAGCAGTTACACTGACTGGAACCAAGAGACCCAGTACTTC,CASSYTDWNQETQYF
TRBD1,-,TRBJ1-3,TRBV28,TGTGCCAGCGGCGTACAGGGGCACTCTGGAAACACCATATATTTT,CASGVQGHSGNTIYF
TRBD1,-,TRBJ2-2,TRBV5-1,TGCGCCAGCAGCTCGGACAGGGTGAACACCGGGGAGCTGTTTTTT,CASSSDRVNTGELFF
-,-,TRBJ2-3,TRBV3-1/TRBV3-2,TGTGCCAGCAGCCGGACGCAGGGGGGCGGGTACACAGATACGCAGTATTTT,CASSRTQGGGYTDTQYF
TRBD1,-,TRBJ2-7,TRBV28,TGTGCCAGCCGACAGGGGGCATTGGACGAGCAGTACTTC,CASRQGALDEQYF
-,once,TRBJ2-7,TRBV7-9,TGTGCCAGCAGCTTTCCCGGGGGCGAGCAGTACTTC,CASSFPGGEQYF
-,-,TRBJ1-4,TRBV6-6,TGTGCCAGCAGTTACTCGAACTTTAATGAAAAACTGTTTTTT,CASSYSNFNEKLFF
TRBD1,-,TRBJ1-3,TRBV30,TGTGCCTGGAGTGTTCGGGGACAGGGTTACACCATATATTTT,CAWSVRGQGYTIYF
-,once,TRBJ2-5,TRBV5-4,TGTGCCAGCAGCACAAGACATAAGGGGGAGACCCAGTACTTC,CASSTRHKGETQYF
-,-,TRBJ1-1,TRBV29-1,TGCAGCGTTGAAAGGTCCGGGAGGGGGTACACTGAAGCTTTCTTT,CSVERSGRGYTEAFF
-,few,TRBJ1-1,TRBV28,TGTGCCAGCAGTAACTACAGGGATAACACTGAAGCTTTCTTT,CASSNYRDNTEAFF
TRBD2,-,TRBJ2-2,TRBV19,TGTGCCAGTAGTATGGGACTAGCGGGGGGGCTCACCGGGGAGCTGTTTTTT,CASSMGLAGGLTGELFF
-,-,TRBJ2-4,TRBV7-9,TGTGCCAGCAGCTCCCCGCCGGTAGCCAAAAACATTCAGTACTTC,CASSSPPVAKNIQYF
TRBD1,-,TRBJ1-2,TRBV4-1,TGCGCCAGCAGCCAAGTCGAGGGGGCAGCGGACTATGGCTACACCTTC,CASSQVEGAADYGYTF
-,few,TRBJ1-2,TRBV5-4,TGTGCCAGCAGAACCCAGGGGAATAACTATGGCTACACCTTC,CASRTQGNNYGYTF
TRBD1,-,TRBJ2-3,TRBV5-1,TGCGCCAGCAGCCTACAAGGGGGCGGCACAGATACGCAGTATTTT,CASSLQGGGTDTQYF
-,-,TRBJ1-4,TRBV19,TGTGCCAGTAGAGAGCGGGCGGCTAATGAAAAACTGTTTTTT,CASRERAANEKLFF
TRBD1,-,TRBJ2-2,TRBV19,TGTGCCAGTAGTACTTCCGGGACAGGGGGTAACGGGGAGCTGTTTTTT,CASSTSGTGGNGELFF
-,-,TRBJ1-4,TRBV5-1,TGCGCCAGCAGCCAGGACACAACTAATGAAAAACTGTTTTTT,CASSQDTTNEKLFF
TRBD1,few,TRBJ1-4,TRBV30,TGTGCCTGGAGTGTATACGGGACAGGGGATGAAAAACTGTTTTTT,CAWSVYGTGDEKLFF
TRBD1,-,TRBJ2-7,TRBV7-9,TGTGCCAGCAACACAGGGGATCTCATCTACGAGCAGTACTTC,CASNTGDLIYEQYF
-,-,TRBJ1-6,TRBV6-5,TGTGCCAGCAGTTACTGGGCAGAAATAAATTCACCCCTCCACTTT,CASSYWAEINSPLHF
-,-,TRBJ1-5,TRBV19,TGTGCCAGTTTTGACGAAAGGGGCGGCAATCAGCCCCAGCATTTT,CASFDERGGNQPQHF
TRBD1,-,TRBJ1-2,TRBV2,TGTGCCAGCAGGGCCGGGACAGGATTTCTAGCTAACTATGGCTACACCTTC,CASRAGTGFLANYGYTF
TRBD1,-,TRBJ2-1,TRBV5-1,TGCGCCAGCAGCACAGGGACAGGGGGCTACAATGAGCAGTTCTTC,CASSTGTGGYNEQFF
-,-,TRBJ1-2,TRBV19,TGTGCCAGTAGTATCCCGCAGGGGCCAGGGGGCTACACCTTC,CASSIPQGPGGYTF
-,-,TRBJ2-3,TRBV27,TGTGCCAGCAGTTTGGTTAGCCCAGATACGCAGTATTTT,CASSLVSPDTQYF
TRBD1,-,TRBJ1-2,TRBV12-3/TRBV12-4,TGTGCCAGCAGTCCGACAGGGAACTATGGCTACACCTTC,CASSPTGNYGYTF